These T cell receptor beta chains were read from a single sample in a study of T cell responses to AZD1222 COVID-19 vaccine. The method was immunoSEQ multiplex PCR; TCRdb's version includes in-frame clones alone and lacks a portion of them. The sample has 210,000 or so clones; roughly 94% are singletons. The material sequenced was peripheral blood, taken 28 days after the second dose of the MenACWY control vaccine. Source of these receptors: an adult who received the MenACWY meningococcal vaccine as a control. The conserved cysteine and the conserved F or W are not part of the CDR3 here. Clone size, where shown, is once, few, many, or a class for clones that have expanded.

size	V	J	CDR3
.	TRBV29-1	TRBJ2-1	SVVGRGSYNEQF
.	TRBV6-5	TRBJ2-3	ASSRSQWGDTQY
.	TRBV3-1/TRBV3-2	TRBJ1-3	ASSQENTIY
.	TRBV7-2	TRBJ1-2	ASMPSWGVYGYT
.	TRBV5-1	TRBJ1-2	ASSSTGTSVGYT
once	TRBV28	TRBJ1-4	ASRPSGQRNEKLF
.	TRBV6-6	TRBJ1-3	ASSYHLGPGNTIY
.	TRBV18	TRBJ2-7	ASSPPSHSGEQY
.	TRBV24-1	TRBJ1-5	ATSDPGGQPQH
.	TRBV30	TRBJ2-7	AWSLGLGYEQY
.	TRBV7-3	TRBJ2-5	ASSFGQGETQY
.	TRBV27	TRBJ2-7	ASSVDVSYEQY
.	TRBV6-5	TRBJ2-7	ASRRSGGSSYEQY
few	TRBV4-1	TRBJ2-7	ASSPGRGQDSYEQY
.	TRBV5-1	TRBJ2-2	ASSLGTSGNGELF
.	TRBV3-1/TRBV3-2	TRBJ2-7	ASSQAKFSGEQY
.	TRBV5-4	TRBJ2-3	ASSLDGGWVRTDTQY
.	TRBV24-1	TRBJ2-1	ATSDRRLADNEQF
.	TRBV7-9	TRBJ1-3	ASSPTGRSGNTIY
.	TRBV28	TRBJ1-2	ASSLPQGVGSNYGYT
.	TRBV4-2	TRBJ2-3	ASSQGSGTGKDTQY
.	TRBV7-8	TRBJ1-5	ASSPRGQASNQPQH
.	TRBV28	TRBJ1-4	ASSLDRGSEKLF
.	TRBV18	TRBJ2-1	ASSPTPGNEQF
.	TRBV5-1	TRBJ1-2	ASSLEARTGGNYGYT
.	TRBV2	TRBJ2-5	ASSEVTSGATQY
.	TRBV7-3	TRBJ1-1	ASAESGNTEAF
.	TRBV28	TRBJ2-7	ASSPRAPGLAVYEQY
.	TRBV12-3/TRBV12-4	TRBJ1-3	ASSLSGNTIY
.	TRBV7-2	TRBJ1-2	ASSKPGQYGYT
.	TRBV25-1	TRBJ1-1	ASSEYIQGEAF
.	TRBV30	TRBJ2-1	AWTDNNEQF
.	TRBV29-1	TRBJ2-2	SAQRGGELF
.	TRBV3-1/TRBV3-2	TRBJ1-1	ASSQEAGPGAEAF
.	TRBV5-5	TRBJ1-6	ASSLPPATSSYNSPLH
.	TRBV6-5	TRBJ1-1	ASSYRDRSGAF
.	TRBV9	TRBJ2-5	ASSQQGAGETQY
.	TRBV19	TRBJ2-2	ASSKGPANTGELF
.	TRBV28	TRBJ2-7	ASSFSRTSGRSYEQY
.	TRBV7-2	TRBJ1-2	ASSLEGSGGYT
.	TRBV5-4	TRBJ1-2	ASSLRTGGGSSYGYT
.	TRBV28	TRBJ1-1	ASTRRTGGTEAF
.	TRBV2	TRBJ1-3	ARQVSGNTIY
.	TRBV7-9	TRBJ2-1	ASSGPDEQF
.	TRBV12-1	TRBJ2-7	ASSFLGLGGENGYEQY
.	TRBV6-5	TRBJ2-4	ASGQGKNIQY
.	TRBV27	TRBJ1-5	ATGGIGNQPQH
.	TRBV6-2/TRBV6-3	TRBJ1-6	ASSLPGQGTRPLH
.	TRBV19	TRBJ2-1	ASSITTSGSYNEQF
.	TRBV19	TRBJ2-7	ASSRLAGDHGQQY
.	TRBV30	TRBJ1-1	AWSVGGNTEAF
.	TRBV10-3	TRBJ1-1	AISGMAEAF
.	TRBV28	TRBJ2-7	ASSLGVGGEQY
.	TRBV5-1	TRBJ1-1	ASQEGNTEAF